One and the same sample provided the 8 T cell receptor beta chains below, sequenced in a study of blood T cell repertoires in COVID-19. Assay used: immunoSEQ multiplex PCR; TCRdb lists only in-frame clones, some missing. This table holds 200,000 to 250,000 clones, more than 85% found once. The specimen sequenced was peripheral blood. These receptors all come from a woman aged 45-65 years with COVID-19, enrolled during active disease.

The chain uses TRBV5-4 and TRBJ2-1, with D possibly being TRBD2 (5 bases). The CDR3 is 12 residues long. The ends were cut back, 4 bases at V and 10 bases at J, with 12 bases in the middle. Germline CDR1 SGHNT, CDR2 YYREEE (reference sequence). The DNA of the CDR3 is TGTGCCAGCAGCCTCGGCGGGCGGGAGCAGTTCTTC. Its translation is CASSLGGREQFF.

This clone was detected only once. The chain uses TRBV9 and TRBJ2-3, with 13 nucleotides matching TRBD2. Unmatched junction bases numbered 3, after V lost 4 bases and J lost 4 bases. CDR3 length equals 15 residues. The germline CDR1 and CDR2 sequences are SGDLS and YYNGEE. The CDR3 protein is CASSIGTSGADTQYF. For the CDR3, the DNA is TGTGCCAGCAGCATCGGGACTAGCGGGGCAGATACGCAGTATTTT.

This chain joins TRBV3-1 (or the pseudogene TRBV3-2) and TRBJ1-3; D might be TRBD1 (5 bases). CDR3 size: 15 residues. Germline CDR1 is LGHDT and CDR2 is YNNKEL (reference sequence). V was shortened by 2 bases and J by 0 bases, with 8 bases between the two germline ends. The CDR3 reads CASSQNTGSGNTIYF. For the CDR3, the DNA is TGTGCCAGCAGCCAAAACACAGGCTCTGGAAACACCATATATTTT.

This chain links TRBV5-4 with TRBJ2-2; 10 bases agree with TRBD2. This CDR3 is 17 amino acids long. V lost 2 bases, J lost 3 bases, and 7 bases stayed unmatched. The germline V gene has CDR1 SGHNT and CDR2 YYREEE (reference sequence). The CDR3 reads CASSFVSGGPHTGELFF. In nucleotides, the CDR3 is TGTGCCAGCAGCTTCGTTAGCGGGGGGCCTCACACCGGGGAGCTGTTTTTT. Drawing the rest from reference TRBV5-4 and TRBJ2-2, the complete variable domain is ETGVTQSPTHLIKTRGQQVTLRCSSQSGHNTVSWYQQALGQGPQFIFQYYREEENGRGNFPPRFSGLQFPNYSSELNVNALELDDSALYLCASSFVSGGPHTGELFFGEGSRLTVL.

V is TRBV10-3 and J is TRBJ2-7; tentatively, D is TRBD1 (6 bases). This CDR3 region has 12 residues. The germline V gene has CDR1 ENHRY and CDR2 SYGVKD. V dropped 10 bases and J dropped 1 base, with 11 bases sitting between them. The CDR3 DNA sequence: TGTGCCACCACACAGGGTTCCTACGAGCAGTACTTC. This translates into CATTQGSYEQYF.

The V call is TRBV27, the J call TRBJ1-5; tentative D call: TRBD1 (5 bases). The CDR3 runs 15 residues. Germline V CDR1 and CDR2: MNHEY, SMNVEV (reference sequence). Trimming took off 3 bases at V and 0 bases at J, with 9 bases between the two ends. CDR3 nucleotides: TGTGCCAGCAGTTTGGGGCTTTATAGCAATCAGCCCCAGCATTTT. Residues: CASSLGLYSNQPQHF.

The chain recombines TRBV14 with TRBJ1-4, with D possibly TRBD1 on 6 matching bases. Trimming took off 5 bases at V and 7 bases at J, with 23 bases between the two ends. In germline, CDR1 is SGHDN, CDR2 FVKESK. The CDR3 covers 17 residues. The DNA of the CDR3 is TGTGCCAGCAGCGCCATTAAGGGACACCGAAGTGGTGAAAAACTGTTTTTT. This encodes CASSAIKGHRSGEKLFF.

The chain is built from TRBV28 and TRBJ1-6; a weak D match, TRBD1 (6 bases). The CDR3 runs 15 residues. Trimming shortened V by 2 bases and J by 10 bases, and 15 bases separated the two germline ends. Per the germline V gene, CDR1 is MDHEN and CDR2 is SYDVKM. Here the CDR3 DNA reads TGTGCCAGCAGTTTACCTGCAGGGGTGAAATCACCCCTCCACTTT. Translated, it gives CASSLPAGVKSPLHF.